The 7 T cell receptor beta chains below all came from one sample that was sequenced in a study of a mutant IDH1 vaccine in newly diagnosed glioma. Sequenced by immunoSEQ multiplex PCR; TCRdb stores in-frame clones only, minus some. This repertoire shows around 76,000 clones, around 85% found once; its top ten account for 0.6% to 0.95%. Antigens of these TCRs are unknown. Time point in this sample: week 23, last vaccination. Vaccination comprised doses that each held 300 ug of mutant IDH1 20-mer peptide, plus topical imiquimod. The sample consisted of PBMCs, taken from a glioma patient whose treatment included an IDH1 peptide vaccine. The receptors were gathered from a woman in her 50s with glioma.

V gene TRBV19 combines with J gene TRBJ1-5; D possibly corresponds to TRBD1 (5 bases). V shed 7 bases and J shed 1 base, with 11 bases lying between them. The CDR3 has 14 amino acids. The germline V gene has CDR1 LNHDA and CDR2 SQIVND (reference sequence). Here the CDR3 DNA reads TGTGCCAGTACCTCAGGGTGGAGCAATCAGCCCCAGCATTTT. Its translation is CASTSGWSNQPQHF.

To note about this clone: The germline gene is not matched at one end of the junction; a read error may be the cause. The chain joins TRBV6-1 to TRBJ2-5, with D perhaps matching TRBD1 (5 bases). This CDR3 is 13 amino acids long. Germline CDR1 reads MNHNS; CDR2 reads SASEGT. CDR3 DNA: TGTGCCAGCAGTGAAGACAGGCAAGTGACCCAGTACTTC. Its protein is CASSEDRQVTQYF.

The genes are TRBV19 and TRBJ2-2, with TRBD1 identical over 8 bases. The V gene end was trimmed by 7 bases and the J gene end by 4 bases; junction bases not matched to a gene: 14. The CDR3 covers 17 residues. The germline V gene has CDR1 LNHDA and CDR2 SQIVND (reference sequence). The CDR3 spells CASTAEEGRGPTGELFF. CDR3 sequence (DNA): TGTGCCAGTACCGCGGAAGAGGGCAGGGGGCCCACCGGGGAGCTGTTTTTT.

The chain couples TRBV11-2 to TRBJ2-1; TRBD1 is a possible D gene (5 bases). Germline CDR1 is SGHAT and CDR2 is FQNNGV. Trimming removed 0 bases at V and 5 bases at J, with 8 bases between. The CDR3 sequence is 14 residues long. CDR3 in DNA: TGTGCCAGCAGCTTAGATGTGGGGCACAATGAGCAGTTCTTC. Its protein product is CASSLDVGHNEQFF.

The rearrangement links TRBV9 to TRBJ2-5, with 7 bases aligning to TRBD2. Gene TRBJ2-7 matches the end of the DNA better, so the J call may be wrong. Per the germline V gene, CDR1 is SGDLS and CDR2 is YYNGEE. This CDR3 contains 14 residues. The CDR3 spells CASSAAGVPYEQYF. The CDR3 DNA sequence: TGTGCCAGCAGCGCGGCGGGGGTTCCCTACGAGCAGTACTTC.

This clone occurred once. The rearrangement links TRBV29-1 to TRBJ2-1; 13 bases fit TRBD2. This CDR3 region has 16 residues. V trimming: 4 bases; J trimming: 2 bases; junction bases outside the gene matches: 5. Germline values: CDR1 SQVTM, CDR2 ANQGSEA. The CDR3 protein is CSVVLAGGSPYNEQFF. In DNA form, the CDR3 reads TGCAGCGTTGTACTAGCGGGAGGGAGCCCCTACAATGAGCAGTTCTTC.

The chain links TRBV9 to TRBJ2-2, with TRBD2 matching 8 bases. The germline V gene has CDR1 SGDLS and CDR2 YYNGEE. The CDR3 has 16 amino acids. J gave up 5 bases and V 4 bases, and 10 bases lay outside the gene matches. In nucleotides, the CDR3 is TGTGCCAGCAGCTTACGGAGCGGGAGTGGAACCGGGGAGCTGTTTTTT. This codes for CASSLRSGSGTGELFF.